This entry lists 18 T cell receptor beta chains sequenced from one sample in a study of blood T cell repertoires in COVID-19 (dated by TCRdb to 2020 to 2021). The method was the immunoSEQ multiplex PCR assay. TCRdb mirrors the immuneACCESS table, restricted to in-frame sequences. Some clones are absent from its copies; in checked studies, under half trace to an unresolved V gene, and the reason for the others is unknown. In this sample the table shows fewer than 250,000 clones, about 88% of which occur a single time. Under 30% of the sample lies in the top ten. Sequencing was performed on PBMCs or T cells enriched from blood (not recorded which). The receptors were gathered from a woman in her thirties or forties in a cohort exposed to, infected with or recovered from COVID-19 (not recorded which).

The genes are TRBV5-1 and TRBJ1-2, with a possible D match to TRBD1 (5 bases). This CDR3 region has 15 residues. Germline loops: CDR1 SGHRS, CDR2 YFSETQ. The V and J ends lost 4 bases and 0 bases respectively, with 13 bases between them. The CDR3 nucleotides read TGCGCCAGCAGCCCGAGCGGGGGGTCTAACTATGGCTACACCTTC. Its protein product is CASSPSGGSNYGYTF. Drawing the rest from reference TRBV5-1 and TRBJ1-2, the complete variable domain is KAGVTQTPRYLIKTRGQQVTLSCSPISGHRSVSWYQQTPGQGLQFLFEYFSETQRNKGNFPGRFSGRQFSNSRSEMNVSTLELGDSALYLCASSPSGGSNYGYTFGSGTRLTVV.

This chain uses TRBV29-1 with TRBJ1-5; TRBD1 matches at 12 bases. The junction had 3 bases not matched to a gene; V was cut back by 6 bases and J by 3 bases. There are 14 residues in the CDR3. CDR1 and CDR2 from the germline V gene are SQVTM and ANQGSEA. As DNA, the CDR3 is TGCAGCGTGGGACAGGGGGCTCCCAATCAGCCCCAGCATTTT. Amino acid sequence: CSVGQGAPNQPQHF.

Details on this clone: Sequence at one end of the junction differs from germline and may be a read error. This sequence joins TRBV27 and TRBJ1-1; D is unresolved. Per the germline V gene, CDR1 is MNHEY and CDR2 is SMNVEV (reference sequence). The CDR3 loop spans 12 amino acids. Written as DNA, the CDR3 is TGTGCCAGCAGTTTCGGAAACAGTGAAGCTTTCTTT. This translates into CASSFGNSEAFF.

This rearrangement joins TRBV19 to TRBJ2-2; 7 bases are a match to TRBD2. This CDR3 comprises 14 residues. Germline CDR1 reads LNHDA; CDR2 reads SQIVND (reference sequence). Unmatched junction bases numbered 1, after V lost 0 bases and J lost 6 bases. Here the CDR3 DNA reads TGTGCCAGTAGTATAGATCGGGGGGCCGGGGAGCTGTTTTTT. This encodes CASSIDRGAGELFF.

The rearrangement links TRBV9 to TRBJ1-1; D remains ambiguous. This CDR3 has 12 residues. Germline V gives CDR1 SGDLS, CDR2 YYNGEE. Trimming took off 3 bases at V and 6 bases at J, with 9 bases between the two ends. The CDR3 region is CASSGSRPEAFF. DNA of the CDR3: TGTGCCAGCAGCGGTTCCAGGCCTGAAGCTTTCTTT. The full variable domain, rest sourced from reference TRBV9 and TRBJ1-1, is DSGVTQTPKHLITATGQRVTLRCSPRSGDLSVYWYQQSLDQGLQFLIQYYNGEERAKGNILERFSAQQFPDLHSELNLSSLELGDSALYFCASSGSRPEAFFGQGTRLTVV.

The chain joins TRBV6-2 or TRBV6-3 to TRBJ2-2, with TRBD1 matching 9 bases. The ends lost 5 bases at V and 6 bases at J; junction bases unmatched: 4. The CDR3 loop spans 14 amino acids. Germline CDR1 and CDR2: MNHEY and SVGEGT. The CDR3 reads CASSRTGDAGELFF. In DNA, the CDR3 is TGTGCCAGCAGTCGGACAGGGGACGCCGGGGAGCTGTTTTTT.

V gene TRBV5-5 combines with J gene TRBJ2-2; a weak D match, TRBD1 (6 bases). The V end was cut by 1 base, the J end by 4 bases, with 11 bases between. Germline CDR1 SGHKS, CDR2 YYEKEE (reference sequence). This CDR3 is 15 amino acids long. This CDR3 reads CASSLSGAGTGELFF. The CDR3 DNA follows: TGTGCCAGCAGCTTGTCAGGGGCCGGCACCGGGGAGCTGTTTTTT.

In this sample, this clone turned up a few times. The chain has TRBV10-1 and TRBJ2-2; D not certain. CDR1 and CDR2 (germline): WNHNN, SYGVQD (reference sequence). Trimming shortened V by 3 bases and J by 4 bases, and 6 bases separated the two germline ends. The CDR3 totals 13 residues. Here the CDR3 reads CASSDRTTGELFF. In DNA, the CDR3 is TGCGCCAGCAGTGACAGAACCACCGGGGAGCTGTTTTTT.

Only one count was recorded for this clone. The chain recombines TRBV4-1 with TRBJ1-2, with D perhaps matching TRBD1 (6 bases). Germline CDR1 reads MGHRA; CDR2 reads YSYEKL. This CDR3 region has 15 residues. V was clipped by 8 bases and J by 2 bases, with 18 bases between them. The CDR3 protein is CASGLVQGINYGYTF. Here the CDR3 DNA reads TGCGCCAGCGGCCTGGTACAGGGTATAAACTATGGCTACACCTTC.

The chain recombines TRBV5-5 with TRBJ2-1; 8 nucleotides align to TRBD2. Germline V gene sequence: CDR1 SGHKS, CDR2 YYEKEE (reference sequence). The CDR3 is made up of 14 amino acids. V dropped 4 bases and J dropped 6; count of bases not matched to a gene: 6. The CDR3 loop reads CASSRGLVANEQFF. The CDR3 coding sequence is TGTGCCAGCAGCCGGGGACTAGTGGCCAATGAGCAGTTCTTC. Based on the CDR3 plus reference TRBV5-5 and TRBJ2-1, the full variable domain is DAGVTQSPTHLIKTRGQQVTLRCSPISGHKSVSWYQQVLGQGPQFIFQYYEKEERGRGNFPDRFSARQFPNYSSELNVNALLLGDSALYLCASSRGLVANEQFFGPGTRLTVL.

As to this clone: At one boundary the junction diverges from the germline segment, which might be a read error. CDR3 region: CASSLVSGDYEQYF. CDR3 nucleotides: TGTGCCAGCAGTTTAGTTAGCGGGGATTACGAGCAGTACTTC. V usage is TRBV7-2 and J usage is TRBJ2-7; 8 bases map to TRBD2. Germline lookup yields CDR1 SGHTA and CDR2 FQGNSA. The length of the CDR3 is 14 residues.

This clone has just one count. The chain carries TRBV5-4 and TRBJ2-3, with a possible D match to TRBD1 (5 bases). Per the germline V gene, CDR1 is SGHNT and CDR2 is YYREEE (reference sequence). This CDR3 region has 12 residues. V dropped 1 base and J dropped 7 bases, with 7 bases sitting between them. CDR3 in amino acids: CASSLQGNTQYF. For the CDR3, the DNA is TGTGCCAGCAGCTTGCAGGGAAATACGCAGTATTTT.

The rearrangement uses TRBV11-2 and TRBJ2-7; 10 bases fit TRBD1. Germline-derived CDR1 and CDR2 are SGHAT and FQNNGV. Trimming cost V 2 bases and J 4 bases; bases outside gene matches: 8. CDR3 length: 16 residues. The CDR3 DNA reads TGTGCCAGCAGCTTAACCCGCGCGGACAGGGGGTACGAGCAGTACTTC. Its protein is CASSLTRADRGYEQYF.

The chain is built from TRBV10-3 and TRBJ1-1, with D possibly being TRBD1 (5 bases). The CDR3 length is 15 residues. V lost 7 bases and J 3 bases, leaving 18 bases between the germline ends. The germline gives CDR1 ENHRY, CDR2 SYGVKD. DNA of the CDR3: TGTGCCATCATGGACGCCGTTTTGGGGCACACTGAAGCTTTCTTT. Translated: CAIMDAVLGHTEAFF.

This clone showed up just a few times. This chain links TRBV7-9 with TRBJ1-3; 9 positions agree with TRBD1. CDR1 is SEHNR and CDR2 is FQNEAQ in the germline V gene (reference sequence). This CDR3 region has 13 residues. V lost 5 bases to trimming and J lost 9 bases; unmatched junction nucleotides: 5. CDR3 in DNA: TGTGCCAGCAGCACCCGGGACAGGGCCACCATATATTTT. This translates into CASSTRDRATIYF.

The rearrangement uses TRBV27 and TRBJ2-7; 9 positions agree with TRBD1. From germline, CDR1 is MNHEY and CDR2 SMNVEV (reference sequence). The V segment lost 6 bases and the J segment 6 bases; nucleotides outside the gene matches: 9. The CDR3 has 14 residues. CDR3 in DNA: TGTGCCAGCAGCCCAACGACAGGGGGGATCGAGCAGTACTTC. Its translation is CASSPTTGGIEQYF.

The V and J genes are TRBV19 and TRBJ1-5; D is possibly TRBD1 (6 bases). Trimming took 7 bases from V and 6 from J, leaving 19 bases between them. From germline, CDR1 is LNHDA and CDR2 SQIVND (reference sequence). There are 15 residues in the CDR3. The CDR3, as DNA: TGTGCCAGTACCCCTATGTCAGGGGAGGGTCAGCCCCAGCATTTT. Protein: CASTPMSGEGQPQHF.

The J gene is TRBJ2-7, the V gene TRBV11-2, with 7 bases aligning to TRBD1. The CDR3 covers 15 residues. The V gene's germline CDR1 is SGHAT and CDR2 FQNNGV. V was pared by 4 bases and J by 0 bases, with 6 bases of the junction left unmatched. This CDR3 is CASSSTGQYSYEQYF. DNA of the CDR3: TGTGCCAGCAGCTCGACAGGGCAATACTCCTACGAGCAGTACTTC.